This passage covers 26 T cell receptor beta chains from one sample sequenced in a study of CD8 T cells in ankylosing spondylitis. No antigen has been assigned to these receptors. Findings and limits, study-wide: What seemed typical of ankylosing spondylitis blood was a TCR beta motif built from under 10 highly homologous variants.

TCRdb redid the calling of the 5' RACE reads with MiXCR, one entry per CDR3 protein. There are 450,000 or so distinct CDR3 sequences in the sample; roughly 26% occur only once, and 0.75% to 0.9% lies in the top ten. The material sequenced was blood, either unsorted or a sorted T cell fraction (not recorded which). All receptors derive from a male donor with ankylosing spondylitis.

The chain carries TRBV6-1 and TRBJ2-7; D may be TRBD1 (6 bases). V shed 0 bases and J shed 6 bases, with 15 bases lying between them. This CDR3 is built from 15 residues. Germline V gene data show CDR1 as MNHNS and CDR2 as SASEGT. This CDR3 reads CASSEAPLGTSEQYV. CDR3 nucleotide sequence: TGTGCCAGCAGTGAAGCACCCCTTGGGACAAGCGAGCAGTACGTC.

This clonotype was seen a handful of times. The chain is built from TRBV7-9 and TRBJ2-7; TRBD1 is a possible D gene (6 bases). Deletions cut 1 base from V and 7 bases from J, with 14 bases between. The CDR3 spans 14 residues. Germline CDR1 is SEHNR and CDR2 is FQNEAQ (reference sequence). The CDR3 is CASSLGVRGSEQYV. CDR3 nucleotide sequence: TGTGCCAGCAGCTTAGGGGTCAGGGGAAGTGAGCAGTACGTC.

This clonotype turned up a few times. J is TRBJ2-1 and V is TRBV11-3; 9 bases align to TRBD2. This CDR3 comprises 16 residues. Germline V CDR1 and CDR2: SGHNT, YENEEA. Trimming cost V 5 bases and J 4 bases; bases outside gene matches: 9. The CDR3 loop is CASSPPSGTPYNEQFF. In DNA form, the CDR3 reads TGTGCCAGCAGCCCCCCTAGCGGGACACCTTACAATGAGCAGTTCTTC.

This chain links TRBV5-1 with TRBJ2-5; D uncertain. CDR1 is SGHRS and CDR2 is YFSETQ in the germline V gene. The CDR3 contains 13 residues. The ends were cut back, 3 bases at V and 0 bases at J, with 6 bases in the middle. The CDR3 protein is CASSYGNQETQYF. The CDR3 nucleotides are TGCGCCAGCAGCTACGGTAACCAAGAGACCCAGTACTTC.

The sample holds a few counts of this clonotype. In nucleotides, the CDR3 is TGTGCCAGCAGTCCCGGACAGGGGACCGATGGCTACACCTTC. Protein product: CASSPGQGTDGYTF. The chain joins TRBV12-3 or TRBV12-4 to TRBJ1-2, with 9 bases fitting TRBD1. Losses at the gene ends were 5 bases for V and 6 bases for J; bases not matched to a gene: 7. This CDR3 is 14 amino acids long.

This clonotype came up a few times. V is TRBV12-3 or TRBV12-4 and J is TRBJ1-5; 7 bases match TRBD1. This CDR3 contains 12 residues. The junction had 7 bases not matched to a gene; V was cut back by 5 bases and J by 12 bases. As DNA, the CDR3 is TGTGCCAGCAGTCTACAGGGGCATCTCCAGCATTTT. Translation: CASSLQGHLQHF.

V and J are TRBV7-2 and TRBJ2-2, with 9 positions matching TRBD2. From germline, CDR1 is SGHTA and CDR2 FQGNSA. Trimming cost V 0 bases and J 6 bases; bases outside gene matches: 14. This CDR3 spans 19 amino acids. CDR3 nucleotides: TGTGCCAGCAGCTTAGCCGGCCCGGGACTAGCCGGGCGGGCCGGGGAGCTGTTTTTT. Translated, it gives CASSLAGPGLAGRAGELFF.

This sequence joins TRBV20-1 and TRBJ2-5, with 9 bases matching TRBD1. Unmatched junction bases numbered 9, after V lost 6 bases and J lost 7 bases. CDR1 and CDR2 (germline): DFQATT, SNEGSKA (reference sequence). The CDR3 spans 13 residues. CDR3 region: CSADNPGQGTQYF. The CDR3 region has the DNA TGCAGTGCCGATAATCCGGGACAGGGGACCCAGTACTTC.

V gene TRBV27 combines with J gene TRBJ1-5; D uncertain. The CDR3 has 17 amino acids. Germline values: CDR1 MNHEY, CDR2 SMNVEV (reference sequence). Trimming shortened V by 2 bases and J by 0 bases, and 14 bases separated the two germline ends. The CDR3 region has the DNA TGTGCCAGCAGTTTAAGGTGGCAGACTAATAGCAATCAGCCCCAGCATTTT. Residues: CASSLRWQTNSNQPQHF.

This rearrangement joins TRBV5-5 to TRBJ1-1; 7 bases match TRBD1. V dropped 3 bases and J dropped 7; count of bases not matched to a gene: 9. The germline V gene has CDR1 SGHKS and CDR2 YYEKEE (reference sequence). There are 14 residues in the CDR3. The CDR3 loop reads CASSYPRGLDEAFF. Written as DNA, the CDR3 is TGTGCCAGCAGCTACCCGAGGGGGCTTGATGAAGCTTTCTTT.

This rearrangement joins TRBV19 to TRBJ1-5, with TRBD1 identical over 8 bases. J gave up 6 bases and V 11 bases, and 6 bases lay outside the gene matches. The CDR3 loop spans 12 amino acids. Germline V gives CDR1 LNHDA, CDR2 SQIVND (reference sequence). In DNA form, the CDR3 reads TGTGCCGCAGGGGGCTTGGCTCAGCCCCAGCATTTT. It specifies CAAGGLAQPQHF.

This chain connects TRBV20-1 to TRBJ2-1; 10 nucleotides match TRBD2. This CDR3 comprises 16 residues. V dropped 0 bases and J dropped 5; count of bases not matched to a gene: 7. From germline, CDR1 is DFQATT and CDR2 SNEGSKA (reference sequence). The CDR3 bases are TGCAGTGCTAGAGATGAGAGCGGGAGGGGCGACAATGAGCAGTTCTTC. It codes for CSARDESGRGDNEQFF.

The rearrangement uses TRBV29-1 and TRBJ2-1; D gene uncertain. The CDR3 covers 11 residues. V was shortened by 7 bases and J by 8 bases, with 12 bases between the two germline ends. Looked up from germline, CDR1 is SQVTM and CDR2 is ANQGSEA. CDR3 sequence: CSGGIGDEQFF. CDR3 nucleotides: TGCAGCGGGGGAATAGGAGATGAGCAGTTCTTC.

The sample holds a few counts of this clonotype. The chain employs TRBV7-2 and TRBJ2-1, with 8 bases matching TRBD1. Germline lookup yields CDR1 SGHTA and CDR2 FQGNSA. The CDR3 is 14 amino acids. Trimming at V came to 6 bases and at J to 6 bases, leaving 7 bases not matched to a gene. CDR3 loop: CASRSRQGINEQFF. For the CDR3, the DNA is TGTGCCAGCAGATCCCGACAGGGGATCAATGAGCAGTTCTTC.

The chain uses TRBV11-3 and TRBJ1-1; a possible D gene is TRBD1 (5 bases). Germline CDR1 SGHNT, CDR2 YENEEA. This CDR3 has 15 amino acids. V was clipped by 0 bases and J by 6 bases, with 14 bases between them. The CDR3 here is CASSLDPQGRPEAFF. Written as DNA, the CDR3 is TGTGCCAGCAGCTTAGACCCCCAGGGTCGACCTGAAGCTTTCTTT.

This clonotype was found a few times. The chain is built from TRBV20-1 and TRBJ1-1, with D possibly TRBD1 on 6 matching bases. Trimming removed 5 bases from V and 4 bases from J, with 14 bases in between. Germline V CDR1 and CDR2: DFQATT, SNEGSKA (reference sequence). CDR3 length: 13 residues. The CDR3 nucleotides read TGCAGTGCTCCCCGGACAGTCGGCACTGAAGCTTTCTTT. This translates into CSAPRTVGTEAFF.

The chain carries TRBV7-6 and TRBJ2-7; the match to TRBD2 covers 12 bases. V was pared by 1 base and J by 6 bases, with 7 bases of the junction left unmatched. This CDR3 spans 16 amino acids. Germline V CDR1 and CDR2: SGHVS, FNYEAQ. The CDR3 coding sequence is TGTGCCAGCAGCTTAGGCCAACCGGGACTAGCGGGCGAGCAGTACTTC. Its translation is CASSLGQPGLAGEQYF.

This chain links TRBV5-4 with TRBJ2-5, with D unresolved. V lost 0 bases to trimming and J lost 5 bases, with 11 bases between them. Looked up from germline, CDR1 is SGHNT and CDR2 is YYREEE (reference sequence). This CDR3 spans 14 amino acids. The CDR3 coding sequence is TGTGCCAGCAGCTTGGCGTCTGTCGGGGAGACCCAGTACTTC. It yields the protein CASSLASVGETQYF.

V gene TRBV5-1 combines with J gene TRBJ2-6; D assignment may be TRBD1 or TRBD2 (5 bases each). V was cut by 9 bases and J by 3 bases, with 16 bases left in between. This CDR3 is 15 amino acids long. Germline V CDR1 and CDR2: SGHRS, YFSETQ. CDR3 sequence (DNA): TGCGCCACCAGGGACCAGGGAAATGGGGCCAACGTCCTGACTTTC. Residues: CATRDQGNGANVLTF.

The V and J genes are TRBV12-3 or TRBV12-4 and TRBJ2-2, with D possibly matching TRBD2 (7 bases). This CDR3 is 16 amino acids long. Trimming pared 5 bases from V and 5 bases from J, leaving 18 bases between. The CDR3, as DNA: TGTGCCAGCAGTCCCTGGGGGGGGGGCGGAACCGGGGAGCTGTTTTTT. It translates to CASSPWGGGGTGELFF.

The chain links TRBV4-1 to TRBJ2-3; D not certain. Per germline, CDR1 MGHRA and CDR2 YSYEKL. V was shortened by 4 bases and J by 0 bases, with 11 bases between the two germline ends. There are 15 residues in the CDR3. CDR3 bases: TGCGCCAGCAGCCGCTTCGGCAGTAGCACAGATACGCAGTATTTT. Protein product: CASSRFGSSTDTQYF.

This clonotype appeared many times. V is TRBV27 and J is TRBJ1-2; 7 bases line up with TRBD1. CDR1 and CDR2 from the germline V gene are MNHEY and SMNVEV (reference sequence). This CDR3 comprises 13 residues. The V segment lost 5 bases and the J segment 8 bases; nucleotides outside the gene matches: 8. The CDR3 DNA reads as TGTGCCAGCAGTCTAGGGGGGGGACAGGGCTACACCTTC. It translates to CASSLGGGQGYTF.

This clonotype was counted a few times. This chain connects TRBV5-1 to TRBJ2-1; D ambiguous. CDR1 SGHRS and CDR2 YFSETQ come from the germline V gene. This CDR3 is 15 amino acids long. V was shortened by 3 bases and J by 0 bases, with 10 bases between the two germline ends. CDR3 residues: CASSSKRSSYNEQFF. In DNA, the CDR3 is TGCGCCAGCAGCTCGAAGAGAAGCTCCTACAATGAGCAGTTCTTC.

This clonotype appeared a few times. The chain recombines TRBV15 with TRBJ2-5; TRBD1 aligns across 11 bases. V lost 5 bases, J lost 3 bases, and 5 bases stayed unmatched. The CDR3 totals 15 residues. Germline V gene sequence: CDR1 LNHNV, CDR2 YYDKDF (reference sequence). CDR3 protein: CATSPGQGGEETQYF. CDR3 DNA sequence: TGTGCCACCAGCCCGGGACAGGGGGGCGAAGAGACCCAGTACTTC. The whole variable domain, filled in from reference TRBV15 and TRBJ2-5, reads DAMVIQNPRYQVTQFGKPVTLSCSQTLNHNVMYWYQQKSSQAPKLLFHYYDKDFNNEADTPDNFQSRRPNTSFCFLDIRSPGLGDTAMYLCATSPGQGGEETQYFGPGTRLLVL.

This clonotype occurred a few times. The CDR3 DNA reads as TGTGCCAGCAGACCCTCCGGGGGAAACACTGAAGCTTTCTTT. It translates to CASRPSGGNTEAFF. This chain joins TRBV7-9 and TRBJ1-1; TRBD1 is a possible D gene (5 bases). The CDR3 has 14 amino acids. V lost 6 bases, J lost 2 bases, and 13 bases lay in between. Germline values: CDR1 SEHNR, CDR2 FQNEAQ (reference sequence).

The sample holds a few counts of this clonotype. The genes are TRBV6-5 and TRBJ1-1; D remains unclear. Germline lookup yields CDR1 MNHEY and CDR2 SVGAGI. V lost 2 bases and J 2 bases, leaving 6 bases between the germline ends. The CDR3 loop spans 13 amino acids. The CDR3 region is CASSYRVNTEAFF. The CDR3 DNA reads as TGTGCCAGCAGTTACAGGGTAAACACTGAAGCTTTCTTT.